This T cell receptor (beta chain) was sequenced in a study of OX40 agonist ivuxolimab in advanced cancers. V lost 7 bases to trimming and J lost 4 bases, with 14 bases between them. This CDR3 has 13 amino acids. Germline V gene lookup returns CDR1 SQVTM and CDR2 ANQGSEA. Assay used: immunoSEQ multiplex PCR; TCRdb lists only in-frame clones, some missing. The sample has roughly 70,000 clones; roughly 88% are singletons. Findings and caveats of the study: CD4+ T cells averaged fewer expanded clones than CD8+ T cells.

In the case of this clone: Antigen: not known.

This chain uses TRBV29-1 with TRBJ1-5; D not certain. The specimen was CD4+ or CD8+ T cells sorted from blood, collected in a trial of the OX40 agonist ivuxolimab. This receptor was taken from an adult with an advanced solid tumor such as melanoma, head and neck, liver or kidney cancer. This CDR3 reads CSATFRRNQPQHF. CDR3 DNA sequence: TGCAGCGCAACCTTCCGTCGGAATCAGCCCCAGCATTTT.